The subject of this entry is one T cell receptor (beta chain). Its antigen is still unknown. Using immunoSEQ multiplex PCR, the repertoire was profiled, and TCRdb retains in-frame clones only, with some absent. The table shows 400,000 to 450,000 clones, with about nine tenths occurring only once. Treatment denoted: some 19 received Ad26.COV2.S at low or high dose, single or two shots; 5 received placebo; per-sample allocation not given. The investigators took samples on day 63 after the first vaccine or placebo injection. CDR1 ENHRY and CDR2 SYGVKD come from the germline V gene. The CDR3 covers 15 residues. The junction had 5 bases not matched to a gene; V was cut back by 4 bases and J by 4 bases. This specimen belongs to a study of Ad26.COV2.S vaccination and SARS-CoV-2 variants. Across the study: It was the COV1001 Ad26.COV2.S trial arm that included the donor. Intramuscular Ad26.COV2.S doses were given once or twice, 56 days apart. General study points: In TCR breadth and depth analyses, total T cell responses may have been underestimated.

This chain uses TRBV10-3 with TRBJ2-3, with 10 positions matching TRBD2. This clonotype was sampled from a person aged 18-65 years who received the Ad26.COV2.S COVID-19 vaccine or a placebo. The sequences come from peripheral blood, collected in a trial of Ad26.COV2.S vaccine versus placebo. The CDR3 DNA reads as TGTGCCATCAGTGGCCTAGCGGGAGTTGCAGATACGCAGTATTTT. This gives the protein CAISGLAGVADTQYF.